This is a list of T cell receptor beta chains from one sample in a study of Tregs in tolerant kidney transplant recipients. Only in-frame clones appear in the TCRdb table, and some are missing; sequencing was by immunoSEQ multiplex PCR. The repertoire holds approximately 67,000 clones, with about nine tenths as singletons. Here the sequenced sample was CD8+ T cells from blood, taken before the transplant. These TCRs come from a human donor who received a combined kidney and bone marrow transplant. Both conserved end residues are part of each CDR3. The D gene is left open where the match is weak. Size values are once, few and many counts, or a class for expanded clones, and some rows have none.

D: NA
V: TRBV7-3
J: TRBJ2-4
size: NA
CDR3: CASSLGPGHKNIQYF
DNA: TGTGCCAGCAGCTTAGGACCGGGACACAAAAACATTCAGTACTTC

D: TRBD1
V: TRBV10-3
J: TRBJ1-2
size: NA
CDR3: CAISAGQGAFYGYTF
DNA: TGTGCCATCAGTGCGGGACAGGGGGCATTCTATGGCTACACCTTC

D: NA
V: TRBV9
J: TRBJ1-4
size: NA
CDR3: CASSVGGRSEKLFF
DNA: TGTGCCAGCAGCGTAGGAGGGCGAAGTGAAAAACTGTTTTTT

D: NA
V: TRBV13
J: TRBJ2-1
size: NA
CDR3: CASSLRDREQFF
DNA: TGTGCCAGCAGCTTACGGGATCGTGAGCAGTTCTTC

D: TRBD2
V: TRBV27
J: TRBJ2-5
size: NA
CDR3: CASSSGLAAQTQYF
DNA: TGTGCCAGCAGCTCCGGACTAGCGGCTCAGACCCAGTACTTC

D: TRBD2
V: TRBV9
J: TRBJ2-3
size: NA
CDR3: CASSSPRGGGRTDTQYF
DNA: TGTGCCAGCAGCTCCCCCCGTGGCGGGGGGAGAACAGATACGCAGTATTTT

D: NA
V: TRBV19
J: TRBJ2-5
size: once
CDR3: CASSIASRARETQYF
DNA: TGTGCCAGTAGTATAGCTTCTAGAGCTAGAGAGACCCAGTACTTC

D: TRBD2
V: TRBV28
J: TRBJ2-7
size: NA
CDR3: CASSDGGGIAYEQYF
DNA: TGTGCCAGCAGTGATGGGGGGGGGATCGCCTACGAGCAGTACTTC

D: NA
V: TRBV5-1
J: TRBJ2-1
size: NA
CDR3: CASSLVLVLGANEQFF
DNA: TGCGCCAGCAGCTTGGTTCTCGTCCTTGGGGCCAATGAGCAGTTCTTC

D: NA
V: TRBV6-5
J: TRBJ1-1
size: NA
CDR3: CAGRLGGNTEAFF
DNA: TGTGCCGGCAGGCTAGGGGGGAACACTGAAGCTTTCTTT

D: NA
V: TRBV29-1
J: TRBJ2-1
size: NA
CDR3: CSVEGQGLVNEQFF
DNA: TGCAGCGTTGAGGGGCAGGGGCTGGTCAATGAGCAGTTCTTC

D: TRBD1
V: TRBV4-1
J: TRBJ1-1
size: NA
CDR3: CASSTQVEGASEAFF
DNA: TGCGCCAGCAGCACCCAGGTGGAGGGGGCCTCTGAAGCTTTCTTT

D: NA
V: TRBV6-1
J: TRBJ2-7
size: NA
CDR3: CASSSQVTLSYEQYF
DNA: TGTGCCAGCAGTTCACAGGTTACCCTCTCCTACGAGCAGTACTTC

D: TRBD1
V: TRBV7-3
J: TRBJ2-7
size: NA
CDR3: CASSPTGSSYEQYF
DNA: TGTGCCAGCAGCCCGACAGGGTCCTCCTACGAGCAGTACTTC

D: NA
V: TRBV28
J: TRBJ1-6
size: NA
CDR3: CASSLGQQSSPLHF
DNA: TGTGCCAGCAGTTTAGGACAGCAGAGTTCCCCCCTCCACTTT

D: NA
V: TRBV4-3
J: TRBJ2-7
size: NA
CDR3: CASSQDTYSYEQYF
DNA: TGCGCCAGCAGCCAAGACACTTACTCCTACGAGCAGTACTTC

D: TRBD2
V: TRBV4-1
J: TRBJ2-1
size: NA
CDR3: CASRASGGYNEQFF
DNA: TGCGCCAGCAGGGCTAGCGGCGGGTACAATGAGCAGTTCTTC

D: NA
V: TRBV5-6
J: TRBJ2-7
size: few
CDR3: CASSTGQSYEQYF
DNA: TGTGCCAGCAGCACGGGACAATCCTACGAGCAGTACTTC

D: NA
V: TRBV19
J: TRBJ2-7
size: NA
CDR3: CASSPMTETYEQYF
DNA: TGTGCCAGTAGTCCGATGACAGAGACCTACGAGCAGTACTTC

D: NA
V: TRBV4-1
J: TRBJ2-1
size: NA
CDR3: CASSQEPIRGNEQFF
DNA: TGCGCCAGCAGCCAAGAACCGATTCGGGGCAATGAGCAGTTCTTC

D: TRBD1
V: TRBV4-3
J: TRBJ1-2
size: NA
CDR3: CASSQGTGTNYGYTF
DNA: TGCGCCAGCAGCCAAGGGACAGGGACGAACTATGGCTACACCTTC

D: NA
V: TRBV7-8
J: TRBJ1-5
size: NA
CDR3: CASSLFGVGSNQPQHF
DNA: TGTGCCAGCAGCTTATTCGGGGTGGGTAGCAATCAGCCCCAGCATTTT

D: TRBD1
V: TRBV6-6
J: TRBJ2-7
size: NA
CDR3: CASSYFRDRVDYEQYF
DNA: TGTGCCAGCAGTTATTTTCGTGACAGGGTAGACTACGAGCAGTACTTC

D: TRBD2
V: TRBV19
J: TRBJ2-2
size: NA
CDR3: CASEERGNTGELFF
DNA: TGTGCCAGTGAGGAGCGGGGGAACACCGGGGAGCTGTTTTTT

D: NA
V: TRBV6-1
J: TRBJ1-2
size: NA
CDR3: CARQDSYGYTF
DNA: TGTGCCAGACAGGACAGCTATGGCTACACCTTC

D: NA
V: TRBV30
J: TRBJ2-7
size: NA
CDR3: CAYTRDSASSYEQYF
DNA: TGTGCCTACACCCGGGACTCCGCGAGCTCCTACGAGCAGTACTTC

D: NA
V: TRBV6-5
J: TRBJ1-1
size: NA
CDR3: CASSYSGGPSDEAFF
DNA: TGTGCCAGCAGTTACTCGGGAGGGCCGTCAGATGAAGCTTTCTTT

D: NA
V: TRBV28
J: TRBJ1-5
size: NA
CDR3: CASSLRTPASNQPQHF
DNA: TGTGCCAGCAGTTTACGGACACCAGCTAGCAATCAGCCCCAGCATTTT